This is a list of T cell receptor beta chains from one sample in a study of blood T cells in healthy people across ages. One entry per CDR3 protein results from TCRdb running MiXCR on the 5' RACE reads. The sample lists some 1.4 million distinct CDR3 sequences, approximately 38% seen once, with roughly 8.2% in the top ten. Sequencing was carried out using blood. These receptors were collected from a woman aged 18 to 35 in good health. Each CDR3 is given with its conserved first and last residue. D genes are given only for firm matches. Clone size appears in some rows only: once, few, many, or a class for an expanded clone.

V,size,J,D,CDR3,DNA
TRBV7-2,.,TRBJ2-6,TRBD1,CASSRWDRIVSGANVLTF,TGTGCCAGCAGCCGGTGGGACAGAATAGTCTCTGGGGCCAACGTCCTGACTTTC
TRBV30,.,TRBJ1-1,.,CAWRLNTEAFF,TGTGCCTGGAGACTGAACACTGAAGCTTTCTTT
TRBV20-1,.,TRBJ2-7,.,CSARTGSNEQYF,TGCAGTGCTAGAACAGGGAGCAACGAGCAGTACTTC
TRBV7-2,few,TRBJ2-5,.,CASSLRLVVPQETQYF,TGTGCCAGCAGCTTAAGGCTAGTGGTCCCTCAAGAGACCCAGTACTTC
TRBV16,.,TRBJ2-1,TRBD2,CASNSPRPGLAQNEQLF,TGTGCCAGCAACTCTCCACGCCCGGGACTAGCGCAGAATGAGCAGTTATTC
TRBV29-1,few,TRBJ2-3,TRBD2,CSVEGSGGTDTQYF,TGCAGCGTTGAGGGTAGCGGGGGCACAGATACGCAGTATTTT
TRBV24-1,.,TRBJ2-2,.,CATSKGESPTGELFF,TGTGCCACCAGTAAGGGGGAGTCCCCCACCGGGGAGCTGTTTTTT
TRBV27,.,TRBJ2-7,TRBD2,CASSLLPSGVNEQYF,TGTGCCAGCAGTTTATTGCCTAGCGGGGTCAACGAGCAGTACTTC
TRBV20-1,few,TRBJ1-4,TRBD1,CSATYRGNGVKLFF,TGCAGTGCTACTTACAGGGGTAATGGTGTAAAACTGTTTTTT
TRBV2,few,TRBJ2-6,.,CASSSTGTNVLTF,TGTGCCAGCAGTTCGACAGGTACCAACGTCCTGACTTTC
TRBV11-2,.,TRBJ2-1,.,CASSLEATSDEQFF,TGTGCCAGCAGCTTAGAGGCGACATCAGATGAGCAGTTCTTC
TRBV11-2,.,TRBJ2-1,.,CASGLKSGTTYNEQFF,TGTGCCAGCGGCTTAAAATCTGGGACAACCTACAATGAGCAGTTCTTC
TRBV7-2,.,TRBJ2-2,.,CASSSVYANTGELFF,TGTGCCAGCAGCTCAGTTTACGCGAACACCGGGGAGCTGTTTTTT
TRBV20-1,few,TRBJ2-7,.,CSARPGTQSGYEQYF,TGCAGTGCGAGGCCCGGGACCCAAAGTGGGTACGAGCAGTACTTC
TRBV5-4,.,TRBJ2-3,TRBD1,CASTLDRRSTDTQYF,TGTGCCAGCACCTTGGACAGGAGGAGCACAGATACGCAGTATTTT
TRBV11-2,.,TRBJ2-1,TRBD2,CASSFGLDYNEQFF,TGTGCCAGCAGCTTCGGACTAGACTACAATGAGCAGTTCTTC
TRBV18,few,TRBJ1-1,.,CASSGTYTEAFF,TGTGCCAGCTCCGGGACCTACACTGAAGCTTTCTTT
TRBV10-3,.,TRBJ2-5,.,CAISKQGEGETQYF,TGTGCCATCAGTAAGCAGGGAGAGGGGGAGACCCAGTACTTC
TRBV7-3,.,TRBJ2-5,.,CASSPKKAETQYF,TGTGCCAGCAGCCCTAAGAAAGCGGAGACCCAGTACTTC
TRBV6-2/TRBV6-3,few,TRBJ1-2,.,CASSYSVITDGYTF,TGTGCCAGCAGTTACTCGGTAATAACAGACGGCTACACCTTC
TRBV4-1,few,TRBJ1-2,.,CASSPGGVGPYGYTF,TGCGCCAGCAGCCCTGGGGGGGTAGGGCCCTATGGCTACACCTTC
TRBV19,.,TRBJ1-4,.,CASSQMYATNEKLFF,TGTGCCAGTAGTCAAATGTATGCAACTAATGAAAAACTGTTTTTT
TRBV27,.,TRBJ2-7,.,CASSAQENYEQYF,TGTGCCAGCAGCGCTCAGGAGAACTACGAGCAGTACTTC
TRBV20-1,.,TRBJ2-5,TRBD2,CSAASGGASETQYF,TGCAGTGCTGCTAGCGGGGGGGCTAGTGAGACCCAGTACTTC
TRBV4-1,.,TRBJ2-5,TRBD2,CASSSLAGARLDNEQYF,TGCGCCAGCAGCTCCCTAGCGGGGGCCCGCTTGGACAATGAGCAGTACTTC
TRBV20-1,once,TRBJ2-3,.,CCARTSPRPTDTQYF,TGCTGTGCTAGAACGAGCCCCAGGCCCACAGATACGCAGTATTTT
TRBV29-1,.,TRBJ2-4,TRBD2,CGGGGLAKNIQYF,TGCGGCGGGGGAGGGTTAGCCAAAAACATTCAGTACTTC
TRBV6-5,.,TRBJ2-1,TRBD1,CDSSEGTGVSFF,TGTGACAGCAGTGAGGGGACAGGGGTTTCGTTCTTC
TRBV10-2,.,TRBJ2-7,.,CASSELAGKAYEQYF,TGCGCCAGCAGTGAGTTGGCAGGGAAAGCGTACGAGCAGTACTTC
TRBV11-2,few,TRBJ2-1,.,CASSSVSSYNEQFF,TGTGCCAGCAGCTCGGTAAGCTCCTACAATGAGCAGTTCTTC
TRBV7-9,.,TRBJ1-5,.,CASSLGGVTQPQHF,TGTGCCAGCAGCTTGGGGGGGGTAACCCAGCCCCAGCATTTT
TRBV19,.,TRBJ2-7,TRBD1,CASSHRGADTYEQYF,TGTGCCAGTAGTCACAGGGGTGCCGATACCTACGAGCAGTACTTC
TRBV2,.,TRBJ1-2,.,CASSEFTGGYGYTF,TGTGCCAGCAGCGAGTTTACAGGAGGCTATGGCTACACCTTC
TRBV20-1,.,TRBJ1-1,.,CSASQNTEAFF,TGCAGTGCTAGTCAGAACACTGAAGCTTTCTTT
TRBV27,once,TRBJ2-1,.,CASKGLLYNEQFF,TGTGCCAGCAAGGGGTTGCTCTACAATGAGCAGTTCTTC
TRBV4-1,.,TRBJ1-6,.,CASSSGEGLNSPLHF,TGCGCCAGCAGCTCCGGGGAGGGATTGAACTCACCCCTCCACTTT
TRBV6-1,.,TRBJ1-1,.,CASKTGNTEAFF,TGTGCCAGCAAAACCGGGAACACTGAAGCTTTCTTT
TRBV10-3,.,TRBJ1-1,.,CAIRAGDRNTEAFF,TGTGCCATCAGGGCAGGGGATAGGAACACTGAAGCTTTCTTT
TRBV7-6,few,TRBJ2-3,TRBD2,CASSLVPSGPGRDTQYF,TGTGCCAGCAGCTTAGTCCCTAGCGGCCCCGGCCGGGATACGCAGTATTTT
TRBV12-3/TRBV12-4,.,TRBJ2-2,TRBD2,CASSSHGLAGGGTGELFF,TGTGCCAGCAGTTCCCATGGACTAGCGGGAGGTGGCACCGGGGAGCTGTTTTTT
TRBV7-2,few,TRBJ1-1,TRBD1,CASSPDRVPHTEAFF,TGTGCCAGCAGCCCCGACAGGGTTCCTCACACTGAAGCTTTCTTT
TRBV6-5,.,TRBJ2-5,.,CAASGGQETQYF,TGTGCCGCGTCCGGGGGCCAAGAGACCCAGTACTTC
TRBV6-1,once,TRBJ1-1,.,CASSEVDYTEAFF,TGTGCCAGCAGTGAAGTCGACTACACTGAAGCTTTCTTT
TRBV29-1,few,TRBJ2-1,TRBD2,CSVVAGVYNEQFF,TGCAGCGTTGTTGCGGGGGTCTACAATGAGCAGTTCTTC
TRBV4-1,many,TRBJ2-7,.,CASSQELRPSYEQYF,TGCGCCAGCAGCCAAGAGCTGAGACCTTCCTACGAGCAGTACTTC
TRBV20-1,.,TRBJ2-1,.,CSEVGEREQFF,TGCAGTGAAGTGGGGGAGAGGGAGCAGTTCTTC
TRBV19,few,TRBJ1-5,.,CASSINPGLDRNQPQHF,TGTGCCAGTAGTATCAACCCAGGGCTGGACCGGAATCAGCCCCAGCATTTT
TRBV27,.,TRBJ2-5,.,CASSLAGIVRDEQYF,TGTGCCAGCAGTTTAGCAGGTATCGTACGCGATGAGCAGTACTTC
TRBV12-3/TRBV12-4,few,TRBJ2-5,.,CASSLWAVQETQYF,TGTGCCAGCAGTTTATGGGCGGTACAAGAGACCCAGTACTTC
TRBV7-8,.,TRBJ2-3,TRBD2,CASSLASSGRAGADTQYF,TGTGCCAGCAGCTTAGCGTCTAGCGGGAGGGCCGGGGCAGATACGCAGTATTTT
TRBV4-1,.,TRBJ1-2,.,CASRQGTPGHHYGYTF,TGCGCCAGCAGGCAGGGGACTCCGGGACACCACTATGGCTACACCTTC
TRBV11-2,many,TRBJ2-3,TRBD1,CASSSGQVPDTQYF,TGTGCCAGCAGCTCGGGACAGGTACCAGATACGCAGTATTTT